Presented here are 29 T cell receptor beta chains from one specimen sequenced in a study of shared clonotypes between healthy human individuals. The assay was immunoSEQ multiplex PCR, and TCRdb's table has in-frame clones only and misses some. The top ten hold 10% to 15% of the sample, which has 450,000 to 600,000 clones, 79% seen once. The source material was PBMCs. The receptors were gathered from a woman between 40 and 50 years old in good health. Some clones in this sample may be carry-over from other donors' samples.

This clone was detected only a few times. V and J are TRBV4-2 and TRBJ2-7; D not resolved. CDR3 length: 14 amino acids. The V gene lost 2 bases and the J gene lost 2 bases, with 10 bases spanning the gap. Germline lookup yields CDR1 LGHNA and CDR2 YNFKEQ. The CDR3 DNA sequence: TGTGCCAGCAGCCAATCGATTGAGACCTACGAGCAGTACTTC. Encoded protein: CASSQSIETYEQYF.

V gene TRBV30 combines with J gene TRBJ2-7, with D tentatively TRBD2 (5 bases). V lost 0 bases, J lost 5 bases, and 17 bases lay in between. The CDR3 contains 15 residues. The germline V gene encodes CDR1 GTSNPN and CDR2 SVGIG (reference sequence). In DNA form, the CDR3 reads TGTGCCTGGAGTGTATCCGGCCTAGCATCTGACGAGCAGTACTTC. Translating it yields CAWSVSGLASDEQYF.

In its sample, this clone was seen once. The rearrangement joins TRBV5-1 to TRBJ2-2; D may be TRBD1 or TRBD2 (5 bases each). This CDR3 contains 15 residues. V was clipped by 4 bases and J by 4 bases, with 14 bases between them. Germline V CDR1 and CDR2: SGHRS, YFSETQ. CDR3 protein: CASSNEGPRTGELFF. For the CDR3, the DNA is TGCGCCAGCAGCAACGAGGGGCCTCGCACCGGGGAGCTGTTTTTT. Filled out from reference TRBV5-1 and TRBJ2-2, the complete variable domain reads KAGVTQTPRYLIKTRGQQVTLSCSPISGHRSVSWYQQTPGQGLQFLFEYFSETQRNKGNFPGRFSGRQFSNSRSEMNVSTLELGDSALYLCASSNEGPRTGELFFGEGSRLTVL.

This clone was counted many times. The chain combines TRBV28 with TRBJ2-1; TRBD2 aligns across 11 bases. V trimming: 4 bases; J trimming: 10 bases; junction bases outside the gene matches: 6. Germline values: CDR1 MDHEN, CDR2 SYDVKM. The CDR3 runs to 14 residues. CDR3 coding DNA: TGTGCCAGCAGTTCCCCTAGCGGGAGGAGAGAGCAGTTCTTC. Its translation is CASSSPSGRREQFF.

The CDR3 DNA sequence: TGTGCCAGCAGTGCCGACAGGGATACACCCCTCCACTTT. Translation: CASSADRDTPLHF. The V gene is TRBV2, the J gene TRBJ1-6; 7 bases map to TRBD1. Trimming removed 4 bases from V and 11 bases from J; junction bases left unmatched: 5. CDR3 length: 13 amino acids. The germline CDR1 and CDR2 sequences are SNHLY and FYNNEI.

The CDR3 nucleotides are TGTGCCAGCAGCGTAAGGGCTGACTCCTACAATGAGCAGTTCTTC. Amino acid sequence: CASSVRADSYNEQFF. The V gene is TRBV9, the J gene TRBJ2-1; unclear D gene. Deletions cut 1 base from V and 0 bases from J, with 8 bases between. The CDR3 is 15 residues long. The germline gives CDR1 SGDLS, CDR2 YYNGEE.

For the CDR3, the DNA is TGCGCCAGCAGCATGGGACAGGGGTCCCACAATGAGCAGTTCTTC. It specifies CASSMGQGSHNEQFF. The rearrangement uses TRBV5-1 and TRBJ2-1; 10 bases are shared with TRBD1. This CDR3 comprises 15 residues. Germline V lookup: CDR1 SGHRS, CDR2 YFSETQ. V was pared by 4 bases and J by 5 bases, with 6 bases of the junction left unmatched.

This rearrangement joins TRBV6-5 to TRBJ2-3; a weak D match, TRBD1 (6 bases). The CDR3 runs 15 residues. Trimming pared 5 bases from V and 2 bases from J, leaving 14 bases between. Germline V lookup: CDR1 MNHEY, CDR2 SVGAGI. For the CDR3, the DNA is TGTGCCAGCAGTGTAACAGGGATCGACACAGATACGCAGTATTTT. This translates into CASSVTGIDTDTQYF.

Comment on this clone: Other DNA sequences in this specimen translate into the identical CDR3. This chain joins TRBV11-2 and TRBJ1-4, with 7 nucleotides matching TRBD1. The CDR3 is 15 residues long. V lost 5 bases and J lost 1; bases outside the gene matches: 4. The germline gives CDR1 SGHAT, CDR2 FQNNGV. CDR3 nucleotide sequence: TGTGCCAGCAGCCCCCGACAGGGAACTAATGAAAAACTGTTTTTT. Its translation is CASSPRQGTNEKLFF.

V and J are TRBV7-3 and TRBJ2-1; 14 bases are shared with TRBD2. Germline V gives CDR1 SGHTA, CDR2 FQGTGA. The CDR3 sequence is 18 residues long. J lost 6 bases, V lost 1 base, and 8 bases had no gene match. The CDR3 nucleotides read TGTGCCAGCAGCTTAAGAGGGACTAGCGGGAGTGATCGCAATGAGCAGTTCTTC. Its translation is CASSLRGTSGSDRNEQFF.

V and J are TRBV6-5 and TRBJ2-2; D gene uncertain. With 0 bases removed from V and 8 bases from J, the gap between germline ends came to 13 bases. The germline V gene has CDR1 MNHEY and CDR2 SVGAGI. This CDR3 has 15 amino acids. CDR3 protein: CASSYSGPPWGELFF. DNA for the CDR3: TGTGCCAGCAGTTACTCGGGCCCCCCTTGGGGGGAGCTGTTTTTT.

The rearrangement links TRBV5-8 to TRBJ2-3; D is undetermined. V was trimmed by 0 bases and J by 6 bases, leaving 11 bases between them. Germline assignment: CDR1 SGHTS and CDR2 YDEGEE. The CDR3 has 14 residues. The CDR3, as DNA: TGTGCCAGCAGCTTGGGTGGGGTAATGGATACGCAGTATTTT. Translation gives CASSLGGVMDTQYF. The full variable domain, completed using reference TRBV5-8 and TRBJ2-3, is EAGVTQSPTHLIKTRGQQATLRCSPISGHTSVYWYQQALGLGLQFLLWYDEGEERNRGNFPPRFSGRQFPNYSSELNVNALELEDSALYLCASSLGGVMDTQYFGPGTRLTVL.

This chain connects TRBV6-1 to TRBJ2-2; no definite D call. V shed 6 bases and J shed 4 bases, with 9 bases lying between them. CDR3 size: 13 residues. The germline V gene encodes CDR1 MNHNS and CDR2 SASEGT. The CDR3 DNA follows: TGTGCCAGCAGCGTAGACTCCACCGGGGAGCTGTTTTTT. Its translation: CASSVDSTGELFF.

The V gene is TRBV5-1, the J gene TRBJ1-1; D remains unclear. The CDR3 covers 13 residues. The germline gives CDR1 SGHRS, CDR2 YFSETQ. The V gene lost 1 base and the J gene lost 4 bases, with 8 bases spanning the gap. CDR3: CASSLRRSTEAFF. CDR3 bases: TGCGCCAGCAGCTTGAGGAGATCCACTGAAGCTTTCTTT.

V and J are TRBV18 and TRBJ2-2, with D uncertain. V lost 2 bases, J lost 7 bases, and 8 bases lay in between. Germline CDR1 and CDR2: KGHSH and LQKENI. The CDR3 spans 13 residues. The CDR3 is CASSPSYLGELFF. The CDR3 DNA sequence: TGTGCCAGCTCACCATCGTATCTCGGGGAGCTGTTTTTT.

About this clone itself: Given a much more abundant clone one base away, this may be a read error. The CDR3 spells CASSFRQGNTEAFF. In DNA form, the CDR3 reads TGTGCCAGCAGTTTCCGACAGGGGAACACTGAAGCTTTCTTT. This sequence joins TRBV27 and TRBJ1-1; TRBD1 matches at 7 bases. CDR1 and CDR2 (germline): MNHEY, SMNVEV (reference sequence). V lost 3 bases to trimming and J lost 1 base; unmatched junction nucleotides: 2. This CDR3 region has 14 residues.

The chain combines TRBV4-2 with TRBJ2-1, with 8 bases that match TRBD2. Germline V gene data show CDR1 as LGHNA and CDR2 as YNFKEQ. This CDR3 spans 15 amino acids. The J segment lost 5 bases and the V segment lost 4 bases, leaving 7 bases of the junction unmatched. CDR3 nucleotide sequence: TGTGCCAGCAGCCTAATAGCGGGGACGAACAATGAGCAGTTCTTC. This gives the protein CASSLIAGTNNEQFF.

The CDR3 coding sequence is TGTGCCAGCAGTTTAGAAGCGGGAGTTGGGGAGACCCAGTACTTC. Its protein is CASSLEAGVGETQYF. The chain combines TRBV27 with TRBJ2-5, with 8 nucleotides matching TRBD2. The CDR3 sequence is 15 residues long. J lost 5 bases, V lost 2 bases, and 7 bases had no gene match. Germline V gene sequence: CDR1 MNHEY, CDR2 SMNVEV (reference sequence).

The chain combines TRBV7-3 with TRBJ1-1; possible D gene TRBD1, 5 bases. The germline V and J ends were trimmed by 6 bases and 1 base, with 15 bases remaining between them. CDR3 length: 15 residues. The V gene's germline CDR1 is SGHTA and CDR2 FQGTGA. CDR3 nucleotide sequence: TGTGCCAGCAGTCAAGGGGAAGGGGCGAACACTGAAGCTTTCTTT. Its protein is CASSQGEGANTEAFF.

DNA for the CDR3: TGTGCCAGCAGCTTAATTTCTCAGCGGGATGTTTTCTTC. Translating gives CASSLISQRDVFF. V gene TRBV7-9 combines with J gene TRBJ2-1; 7 bases line up with TRBD2. The germline V gene has CDR1 SEHNR and CDR2 FQNEAQ (reference sequence). J lost 16 bases, V lost 2 bases, and 11 bases had no gene match. The CDR3 covers 13 residues. The complete variable domain, with remaining parts taken from reference TRBV7-9 and TRBJ2-1, reads DTGVSQNPRHKITKRGQNVTFRCDPISEHNRLYWYRQTLGQGPEFLTYFQNEAQLEKSRLLSDRFSAERPKGSFSTLEIQRTEQGDSAMYLCASSLISQRDVFFGPGTRLTVL.

CDR3 in DNA: TGTGCCAGCAGTTTTGTAGGGGCATCCTACGAGCAGTACTTC. Encoded protein: CASSFVGASYEQYF. The V call is TRBV27, the J call TRBJ2-7; a weak D match, TRBD1 (5 bases). Germline lookup yields CDR1 MNHEY and CDR2 SMNVEV (reference sequence). The CDR3 loop spans 14 amino acids. Trimming took 3 bases from V and 1 from J, leaving 10 bases between them.

V usage is TRBV2 and J usage is TRBJ1-3, with D uncertain. Germline CDR1 and CDR2: SNHLY and FYNNEI. The germline V and J ends were trimmed by 5 bases and 0 bases, with 14 bases remaining between them. The CDR3 has 16 residues. CDR3 nucleotide sequence: TGTGCCAGCAGTCGAGCCGGGGTGGACTCTGGAAACACCATATATTTT. It yields the protein CASSRAGVDSGNTIYF. Full variable domain (outside the CDR3, taken from reference TRBV2 and TRBJ1-3): EPEVTQTPSHQVTQMGQEVILRCVPISNHLYFYWYRQILGQKVEFLVSFYNNEISEKSEIFDDQFSVERPDGSNFTLKIRSTKLEDSAMYFCASSRAGVDSGNTIYFGEGSWLTVV.

This clone was counted at least ten times. V is TRBV12-5 and J is TRBJ2-2; D uncertain. Germline CDR1 is LGHNT and CDR2 is FRNRAP. CDR3 size: 15 residues. Trimming took 3 bases from V and 4 from J, leaving 12 bases between them. Here the CDR3 DNA reads TGTGCTAGTGGTTTTCTTACGGACCGCACCGGGGAGCTGTTTTTT. It encodes CASGFLTDRTGELFF. Using reference TRBV12-5 and TRBJ2-2 for the parts outside the CDR3, the full variable domain is DARVTQTPRHKVTEMGQEVTMRCQPILGHNTVFWYRQTMMQGLELLAYFRNRAPLDDSGMPKDRFSAEMPDATLATLKIQPSEPRDSAVYFCASGFLTDRTGELFFGEGSRLTVL.

The chain links TRBV29-1 to TRBJ2-1, with D unclear. Looked up from germline, CDR1 is SQVTM and CDR2 is ANQGSEA. This CDR3 comprises 11 residues. The V end was cut by 3 bases, the J end by 3 bases, with 3 bases between. The CDR3 bases are TGCAGCGTTGATCGCTACAATGAGCAGTTCTTC. Translated: CSVDRYNEQFF.

This chain uses TRBV30 with TRBJ1-1, with D possibly being TRBD1 (6 bases). V was cut by 4 bases and J by 6 bases, with 15 bases left in between. Germline CDR1 reads GTSNPN; CDR2 reads SVGIG (reference sequence). This CDR3 contains 13 residues. The CDR3 DNA is TGTGCCTGGACCCTCTCGGGGGCGGCTGAAGCTTTCTTT. It specifies CAWTLSGAAEAFF.

The chain links TRBV7-3 to TRBJ1-3; a weak D match, TRBD1 (5 bases). Per the germline V gene, CDR1 is SGHTA and CDR2 is FQGTGA. The CDR3 spans 14 residues. The ends were cut back, 2 bases at V and 4 bases at J, with 9 bases in the middle. In nucleotides, the CDR3 is TGTGCCAGCAGCTTATCAGGGTCAGGAAACACCATATATTTT. Translated, it gives CASSLSGSGNTIYF. Supplemented by reference TRBV7-3 and TRBJ1-3, the full variable domain reads GAGVSQTPSNKVTEKGKYVELRCDPISGHTALYWYRQSLGQGPEFLIYFQGTGAADDSGLPNDRFFAVRPEGSVSTLKIQRTERGDSAVYLCASSLSGSGNTIYFGEGSWLTVV.

This clone was seen once. V gene TRBV4-1 combines with J gene TRBJ2-1, with 10 bases identical to TRBD2. V dropped 5 bases and J dropped 10; count of bases not matched to a gene: 11. Per the germline V gene, CDR1 is MGHRA and CDR2 is YSYEKL. The CDR3 totals 15 residues. In DNA, the CDR3 is TGCGCCAGCAGCGTTCCTAGCGGGAGCCGGGACGAGCAGTTCTTC. Encoded protein: CASSVPSGSRDEQFF.

The chain links TRBV11-1 to TRBJ2-6, with 7 nucleotides matching TRBD1. This CDR3 comprises 16 residues. Germline values: CDR1 SGHAT, CDR2 FQDESV (reference sequence). J was trimmed by 2 bases and V by 5 bases; bases with no gene match: 6. CDR3 residues: CASSLTGLTGANVLTF. CDR3 nucleotide sequence: TGTGCCAGCAGCCTGACAGGGTTAACTGGGGCCAACGTCCTGACTTTC.

The V and J genes are TRBV6-5 and TRBJ2-5, with a possible D match to TRBD1 (6 bases). Per germline, CDR1 MNHEY and CDR2 SVGAGI. The CDR3 runs 14 residues. Trimming pared 6 bases from V and 5 bases from J, leaving 16 bases between. CDR3 coding DNA: TGTGCCAGCAGCCGGGACAATGAGTTCGAGACCCAGTACTTC. Translated: CASSRDNEFETQYF.